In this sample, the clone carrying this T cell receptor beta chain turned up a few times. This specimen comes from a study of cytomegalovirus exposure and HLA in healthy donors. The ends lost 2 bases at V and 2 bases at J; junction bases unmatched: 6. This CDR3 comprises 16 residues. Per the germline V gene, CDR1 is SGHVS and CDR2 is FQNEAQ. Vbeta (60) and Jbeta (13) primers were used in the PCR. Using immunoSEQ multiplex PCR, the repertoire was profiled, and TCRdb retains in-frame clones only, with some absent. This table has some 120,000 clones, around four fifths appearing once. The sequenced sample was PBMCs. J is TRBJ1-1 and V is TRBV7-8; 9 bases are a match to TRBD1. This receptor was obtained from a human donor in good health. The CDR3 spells CASSLPGTGGNTEAFF. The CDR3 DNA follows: TGTGCCAGCAGCTTACCAGGAACAGGGGGCAACACTGAAGCTTTCTTT.